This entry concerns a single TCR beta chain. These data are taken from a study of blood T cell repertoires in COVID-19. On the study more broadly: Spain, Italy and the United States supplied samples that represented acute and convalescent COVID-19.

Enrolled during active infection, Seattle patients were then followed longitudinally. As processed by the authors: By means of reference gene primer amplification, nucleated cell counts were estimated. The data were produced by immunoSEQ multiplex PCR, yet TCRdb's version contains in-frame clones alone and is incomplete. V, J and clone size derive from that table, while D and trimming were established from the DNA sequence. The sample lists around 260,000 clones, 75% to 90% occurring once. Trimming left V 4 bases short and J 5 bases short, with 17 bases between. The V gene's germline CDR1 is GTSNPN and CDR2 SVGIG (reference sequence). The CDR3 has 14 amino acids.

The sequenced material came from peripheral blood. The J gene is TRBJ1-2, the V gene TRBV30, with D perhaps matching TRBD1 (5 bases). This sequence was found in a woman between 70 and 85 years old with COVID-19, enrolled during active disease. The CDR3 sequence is CAWTQETTRYGYTF. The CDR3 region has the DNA TGTGCCTGGACACAGGAGACAACCCGTTATGGCTACACCTTC.